This T cell receptor beta chain was sequenced during a study of blood T cell repertoires in COVID-19. It was during active infection that Seattle patients were enrolled and then longitudinally followed. The method was immunoSEQ multiplex PCR; TCRdb's version includes in-frame clones alone and lacks a portion of them. The sample records roughly 340,000 clones, about 88% being singletons. Trimming pared 2 bases from V and 2 bases from J, leaving 13 bases between. The CDR3 consists of 16 residues. Germline V gene data show CDR1 as LGHDT and CDR2 as YNNKEL (reference sequence). The TCR originated in an older woman with COVID-19, enrolled during active disease. J is TRBJ1-3 and V is TRBV3-1 (or the pseudogene TRBV3-2); D might be TRBD1 (5 bases). The sequencing input was peripheral blood. Written as DNA, the CDR3 is TGTGCCAGCAGCCAATGGCGGGGGTCCGCTGGAAACACCATATATTTT. The encoded protein is CASSQWRGSAGNTIYF.